A selection of T cell receptor beta chains follows, all from one sample in a study of Graves' ophthalmopathy and Graves' hyperthyroidism. TCRdb fed the multiplex PCR reads into MiXCR, producing one record per CDR3 protein. The table has over 200,000 distinct CDR3 sequences, around 28% seen once. The material sequenced was peripheral blood. Receptors originate from a man in his fifties with Graves' ophthalmopathy. Both conserved end residues are part of each CDR3. D genes are given only for firm matches. Size values are once, few and many counts, or a class for expanded clones, and some rows have none.

clone_size d_call j_call v_call cdr3_aa cdr3_nt
many - TRBJ1-1 TRBV28 CASSGTSMNTEAFF TGTGCCAGCAGTGGGACTTCAATGAACACTGAAGCTTTCTTT
many - TRBJ2-5 TRBV7-3 CASSPSRSETQYF TGTGCCAGCAGCCCGTCAAGGTCGGAGACCCAGTACTTC
once - TRBJ1-1 TRBV6-2/TRBV6-3 CASRPSTNTEAFF TGTGCCAGCAGACCCAGTACGAACACTGAAGCTTTCTTT
many TRBD2 TRBJ2-7 TRBV20-1 CSARLAGDYEQYF TGCAGTGCTAGACTAGCGGGAGACTACGAGCAGTACTTC
- - TRBJ1-2 TRBV12-3/TRBV12-4 CASSLSGSGYTF TGTGCCAGCAGTTTATCAGGTTCCGGCTACACCTTC
many - TRBJ1-5 TRBV6-5 CASTQFGGNQPQHF TGTGCCAGCACCCAGTTTGGCGGCAATCAGCCCCAGCATTTT
many TRBD1 TRBJ1-2 TRBV29-1 CSVPQGQNYGYTF TGCAGCGTCCCACAGGGGCAGAACTATGGCTACACCTTC
- TRBD2 TRBJ2-4 TRBV12-3/TRBV12-4 CASSFKRENTNIQYF TGTGCCAGCAGTTTTAAGCGGGAGAATACAAACATTCAGTACTTC
- - TRBJ2-2 TRBV20-1 CSARDDGQSAGELFF TGCAGTGCTAGAGATGATGGACAGTCGGCCGGGGAGCTGTTTTTT
many - TRBJ2-5 TRBV20-1 CSASTSQETQYF TGCAGTGCTTCAACTAGCCAAGAGACCCAGTACTTC
many TRBD2 TRBJ2-7 TRBV7-6 CASSTRLAGGHEQYF TGTGCCAGCAGCACAAGACTAGCGGGAGGCCACGAGCAGTACTTC
few TRBD1 TRBJ2-7 TRBV6-5 CASSYSRTGGLSYEQYF TGTGCCAGCAGTTACTCCCGGACAGGGGGCCTCTCCTACGAGCAGTACTTC
- - TRBJ2-5 TRBV7-9 CASSDFRVRETQYF TGTGCCAGCAGCGATTTCAGGGTCCGGGAGACCCAGTACTTC
many TRBD1 TRBJ1-1 TRBV15 CATSTDRGGELMNTEAFF TGTGCCACCAGCACAGACAGGGGGGGAGAATTAATGAACACTGAAGCTTTCTTT
few - TRBJ2-6 TRBV5-1 CASSFVGTGANVLTF TGCGCCAGCAGCTTCGTGGGGACTGGGGCCAACGTCCTGACTTTC
- - TRBJ1-1 TRBV12-5 CASGPPRFGEVRTEAFF TGTGCTAGTGGTCCCCCTAGGTTCGGGGAAGTAAGAACTGAAGCTTTCTTT
few - TRBJ1-3 TRBV6-5 CASSYGPGTGNTIYF TGTGCCAGCAGTTACGGACCAGGCACTGGAAACACCATATATTTT
- - TRBJ2-2 TRBV5-1 CATGLVTANTGELFF TGCGCCACCGGCTTGGTTACGGCGAACACCGGGGAGCTGTTTTTT
once TRBD2 TRBJ2-7 TRBV27 CASSLSSGPWRERYEQYF TGTGCCAGCAGTTTATCATCGGGCCCCTGGCGGGAGAGGTACGAGCAGTACTTC
many - TRBJ1-1 TRBV19 CASSIPPNTEAFF TGTGCCAGTAGTATACCGCCGAACACTGAAGCTTTCTTT
many - TRBJ1-1 TRBV7-9 CASSLVVGAEAFF TGTGCCAGCAGCTTAGTGGTGGGGGCTGAAGCTTTCTTT
many - TRBJ1-1 TRBV11-2 CASSQGVYTEAFF TGTGCCAGCAGTCAGGGCGTGTACACTGAAGCTTTCTTT
many - TRBJ2-7 TRBV7-3 CASSLSAGGGYEQYF TGTGCCAGCAGCTTAAGTGCCGGGGGCGGCTACGAGCAGTACTTC
- - TRBJ1-2 TRBV7-3 CASSLRGQGGYTF TGTGCCAGCAGCTTACGGGGCCAGGGTGGCTACACCTTC
- TRBD1 TRBJ1-2 TRBV6-1 CASSEATSNRGRSGYTF TGTGCCAGCAGTGAAGCCACCAGCAACAGGGGGCGGTCTGGCTACACCTTC
many TRBD1 TRBJ2-2 TRBV29-1 CSVARTGTGGAGELFF TGCAGCGTAGCACGCACCGGGACAGGGGGGGCCGGGGAGCTGTTTTTT
- - TRBJ2-7 TRBV12-3/TRBV12-4 CASSLRGGHEQYF TGTGCCAGCTCCCTGCGGGGAGGCCACGAGCAGTACTTC
- - TRBJ2-6 TRBV2 CASSSPRSAGANVLTF TGTGCCAGCAGTTCCCCCAGGTCGGCTGGGGCCAACGTCCTGACTTTC
many TRBD2 TRBJ2-2 TRBV6-5 CASSYRREGPTGELFF TGTGCCAGCAGTTACAGGCGGGAGGGCCCCACCGGGGAGCTGTTTTTT
many TRBD1 TRBJ2-7 TRBV7-8 CASSLSIPRDRVSYEQYF TGTGCCAGCAGCTTATCCATCCCCCGGGACAGGGTGTCCTACGAGCAGTACTTC
many - TRBJ2-5 TRBV2 CASSDHQETQYF TGTGCCAGCAGTGACCACCAAGAGACCCAGTACTTC
many - TRBJ2-2 TRBV20-1 CSARGLRGLANTGELFF TGCAGTGCTAGAGGGTTAAGGGGCCTTGCGAACACCGGGGAGCTGTTTTTT
many - TRBJ1-2 TRBV30 CAWSPRGYGYTF TGTGCCTGGAGTCCCAGGGGCTATGGCTACACCTTC
- - TRBJ2-2 TRBV27 CASGWAPLVTGELFF TGTGCCAGCGGGTGGGCCCCCTTAGTCACCGGGGAGCTGTTTTTT
- TRBD1 TRBJ2-5 TRBV6-5 CASSYGTGQETQYF TGTGCCAGCAGTTACGGGACAGGGCAAGAGACCCAGTACTTC
many TRBD2 TRBJ2-7 TRBV4-1 CASSQDPSSGYEQYF TGCGCCAGCAGCCAAGATCCGTCTAGCGGTTACGAGCAGTACTTC
many TRBD2 TRBJ2-2 TRBV6-2/TRBV6-3 CASGTSGRTGELFF TGTGCCAGCGGGACTAGCGGGAGAACCGGGGAGCTGTTTTTT
many TRBD1 TRBJ1-5 TRBV6-1 CASIGTGGNQPQHF TGTGCCAGCATTGGGACAGGAGGTAATCAGCCCCAGCATTTT
many - TRBJ2-2 TRBV6-1 CASSEVFGDWTGELFF TGTGCCAGCAGTGAAGTTTTTGGTGATTGGACCGGGGAGCTGTTTTTT
many - TRBJ1-2 TRBV18 CASSPVDVNYGYTF TGTGCCAGCTCACCAGTCGATGTTAACTATGGCTACACCTTC
many TRBD1 TRBJ1-1 TRBV6-4 CRTGTANTEAFF TGCCGAACCGGGACAGCGAACACTGAAGCTTTCTTT
- - TRBJ2-5 TRBV7-8 CASSPQTTQYF TGTGCCAGCAGCCCACAGACGACCCAGTACTTC
many - TRBJ1-3 TRBV2 CASSEAPGDIGAGNTIYF TGTGCCAGCAGTGAAGCACCCGGGGACATTGGAGCTGGAAACACCATATATTTT
many - TRBJ2-7 TRBV29-1 CSASQGPYEQYF TGCAGCGCCTCTCAGGGGCCCTACGAGCAGTACTTC
many - TRBJ2-5 TRBV20-1 CSAREETQYF TGCAGTGCTAGGGAGGAGACCCAGTACTTC
- - TRBJ1-6 TRBV15 CATSRGAPGDSPLHF TGTGCCACCAGCAGAGGGGCCCCGGGGGATTCACCCCTCCACTTT
- TRBD1 TRBJ2-6 TRBV6-2/TRBV6-3 CASSRTGGTLSGANVLTF TGTGCCAGCAGTAGGACAGGGGGGACACTCTCTGGGGCCAACGTCCTGACTTTC
once - TRBJ2-5 TRBV28 CTSSGHWTEETQYF TGTACCAGCAGTGGCCACTGGACAGAAGAGACCCAGTACTTC
many - TRBJ1-5 TRBV28 CASSINQPQHF TGTGCCAGCAGTATCAATCAGCCCCAGCATTTT
- - TRBJ2-2 TRBV11-2 CASSLDNPSNTGELFF TGTGCCAGCAGCTTAGATAATCCGTCGAACACCGGGGAGCTGTTTTTT
- - TRBJ2-7 TRBV6-1 CASRLSGYEQYF TGTGCCAGCAGACTTAGCGGCTACGAGCAGTACTTC
many - TRBJ2-5 TRBV11-2 CASSLVSLQETQYF TGTGCCAGCAGCTTAGTGTCGCTACAAGAGACCCAGTACTTC